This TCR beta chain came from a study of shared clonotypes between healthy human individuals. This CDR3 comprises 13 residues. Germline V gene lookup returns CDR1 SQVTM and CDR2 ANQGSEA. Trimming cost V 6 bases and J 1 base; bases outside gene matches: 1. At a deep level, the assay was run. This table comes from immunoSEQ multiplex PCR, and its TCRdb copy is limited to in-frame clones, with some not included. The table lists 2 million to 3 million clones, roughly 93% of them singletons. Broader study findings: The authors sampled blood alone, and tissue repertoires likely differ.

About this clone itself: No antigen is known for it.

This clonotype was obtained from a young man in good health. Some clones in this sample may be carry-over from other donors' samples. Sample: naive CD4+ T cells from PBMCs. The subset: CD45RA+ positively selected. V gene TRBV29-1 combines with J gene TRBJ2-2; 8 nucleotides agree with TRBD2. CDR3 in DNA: TGCAGCGTCGGGAGGGTGAACACCGGGGAGCTGTTTTTT. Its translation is CSVGRVNTGELFF.